This T cell receptor (beta chain) was retrieved from a study of blood T cell repertoires in COVID-19 (TCRdb year 2020). With regard to the full study: Samples from collaborators originated in the United States, Italy and Spain and spanned both the acute and convalescent phases of COVID-19. The repertoires were released in a freely available public database meant as a resource for research on the immune response to SARS-CoV-2. The dataset comprised deeply sampled blood TCRbeta repertoires from subjects exposed to, actively infected with, or recovered from COVID-19. A de-identified subject ID, COVID-19 status, age in years and sex were almost always included in the sample metadata. Where available, HLA class I and class II types were taken from metadata supplied by the sample provider and were not determined by assay-based typing. The samples were drawn from the first 160 participants of the ongoing ImmuneRACE study and from about 1,200 subjects provided by 6 global collaborators. The material from the prospective study consisted of cDNA or gDNA derived from T cells, B-cell-depleted T cells, or PBMCs. Study-level results and caveats: The amount of clinical and demographic metadata varied by source and participant and was provided uncurated.

TCRbeta CDR3 regions were amplified from genomic DNA by means of the immunoSEQ Assay, a bias-controlled multiplex PCR. Concerning the study's data processing: Nucleated cell counts per sample were estimated from amplification of reference gene primers within the assay. To quantify the absolute abundance of each unique TCRbeta CDR3 rearrangement, sequence reads were collapsed and filtered. For each sample, productive Simpson clonality was calculated as the square root of Simpson's diversity index over productive rearrangements. TCRdb carries this immuneACCESS record with in-frame sequences only. Its versions omit some clonotypes, under half of them owing to an unresolved V gene in the studies checked, with the rest unexplained. V and J calls and clone size come straight from that table; D and trimming were deduced from the DNA. The sample table records 200,000 to 250,000 clones; about 89% of these occur just once. Over 1.5% of the sample lies in the top ten.

Participants in the prospective study were enrolled through a virtual design, were aged roughly 18 to 90 years, and lived in approximately 25 United States geographic areas. Cohort assignment in the prospective study relied on participant-reported clinical history from a screening survey and a study questionnaire. Recovered participants in ImmuneRACE Cohort 3 were defined by two consecutive negative NP/OP PCR tests, clearance by a healthcare professional, or resolution of symptoms. Each participant in the prospective study had whole blood, serum and a nasopharyngeal or oropharyngeal swab collected by mobile phlebotomists. Over a roughly 2-month period, participants in the prospective study had the option of providing additional blood draws and questionnaires. Before DNA extraction, prospective study blood samples were shipped either frozen or at room temperature. Via the germline V gene, CDR1 is SGHAT and CDR2 FQNNGV. The CDR3 holds 13 amino acids from the cysteine to the phenylalanine. CDR3 DNA only is kept here, 39 bases in frame from base 1. The V end loses 0 bases and the J end loses 12 bases, and a stretch of 15 bases separates them.

As regards this clone: Its target antigen remains unknown. No much larger clone is present one base from it, and per-base qualities are unavailable.

Sequencing input: PBMCs or T cells enriched from blood (not recorded which). The rearrangement combines TRBV11-2 with TRBJ2-7; the D gene is perhaps TRBD2, on 6 matching bases. The receptor was derived from a woman under 30 who had recovered from COVID-19. The nucleotide sequence reads as follows: TGTGCCAGCAGCTTAGATAGAGGACTACCAATGTACTTC. It translates as CASSLDRGLPMYF. Where the CDR3 stops, the reference TRBV11-2 and TRBJ2-7 genes take over; the full variable domain is EAGVAQSPRYKIIEKRQSVAFWCNPISGHATLYWYQQILGQGPKLLIQFQNNGVVDDSQLPKDRFSAERLKGVDSTLKIQPAKLEDSAVYLCASSLDRGLPMYFGPGTRLTVT.